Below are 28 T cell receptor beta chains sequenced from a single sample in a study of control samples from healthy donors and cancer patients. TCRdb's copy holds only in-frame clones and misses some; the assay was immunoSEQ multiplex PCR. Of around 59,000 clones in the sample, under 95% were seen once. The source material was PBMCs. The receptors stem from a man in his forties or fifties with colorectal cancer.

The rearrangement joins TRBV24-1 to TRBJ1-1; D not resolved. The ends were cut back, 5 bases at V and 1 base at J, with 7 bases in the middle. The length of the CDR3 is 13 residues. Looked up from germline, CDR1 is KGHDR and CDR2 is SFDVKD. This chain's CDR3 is CATSVGGNTEAFF. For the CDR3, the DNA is TGTGCCACCAGTGTAGGAGGGAACACTGAAGCTTTCTTT.

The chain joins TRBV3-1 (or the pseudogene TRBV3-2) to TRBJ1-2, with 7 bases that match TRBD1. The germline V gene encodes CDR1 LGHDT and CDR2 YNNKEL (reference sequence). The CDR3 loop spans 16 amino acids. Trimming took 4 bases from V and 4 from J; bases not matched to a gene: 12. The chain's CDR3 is CASSPVGTETFYGYTF. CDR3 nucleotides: TGTGCCAGCAGCCCCGTGGGGACAGAGACCTTCTATGGCTACACCTTC.

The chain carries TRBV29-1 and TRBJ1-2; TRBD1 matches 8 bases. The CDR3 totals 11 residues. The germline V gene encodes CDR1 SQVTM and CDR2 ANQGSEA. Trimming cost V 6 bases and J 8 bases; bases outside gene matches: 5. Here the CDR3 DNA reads TGCAGCGTACGACAGGGGAGGGGCTACACCTTC. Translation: CSVRQGRGYTF.

The CDR3 DNA is TGCGCCGAATTCCACCCCGCGGGACATCGCGATGTGATCAGCAATCAGCCCCAGCATTTT. Its translation: CAEFHPAGHRDVISNQPQHF. This chain uses TRBV10-1 with TRBJ1-5; possibly TRBD1 for D (6 bases). V gave up 11 bases and J gave up 1 base, with 33 bases separating them. Germline CDR1 reads WNHNN; CDR2 reads SYGVQD (reference sequence). The CDR3 is 20 amino acids.

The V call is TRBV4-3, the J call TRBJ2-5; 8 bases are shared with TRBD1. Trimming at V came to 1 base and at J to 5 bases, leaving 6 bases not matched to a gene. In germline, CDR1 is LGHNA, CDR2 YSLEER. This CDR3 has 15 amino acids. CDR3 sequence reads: CASSQGRTGRETQYF. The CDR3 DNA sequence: TGCGCCAGCAGCCAAGGGAGGACAGGGCGGGAGACCCAGTACTTC.

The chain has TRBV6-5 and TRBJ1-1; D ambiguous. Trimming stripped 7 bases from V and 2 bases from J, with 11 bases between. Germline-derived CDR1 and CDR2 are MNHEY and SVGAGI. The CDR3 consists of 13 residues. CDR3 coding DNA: TGTGCCAGCACCCTCGAACAAAACACTGAAGCTTTCTTT. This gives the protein CASTLEQNTEAFF.

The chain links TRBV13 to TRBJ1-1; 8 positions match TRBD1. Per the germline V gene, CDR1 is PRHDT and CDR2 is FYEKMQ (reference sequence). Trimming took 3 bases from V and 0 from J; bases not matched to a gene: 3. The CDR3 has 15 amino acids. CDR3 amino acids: CASSFNRGLNTEAFF. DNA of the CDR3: TGTGCCAGCAGCTTCAACAGGGGGTTGAACACTGAAGCTTTCTTT.

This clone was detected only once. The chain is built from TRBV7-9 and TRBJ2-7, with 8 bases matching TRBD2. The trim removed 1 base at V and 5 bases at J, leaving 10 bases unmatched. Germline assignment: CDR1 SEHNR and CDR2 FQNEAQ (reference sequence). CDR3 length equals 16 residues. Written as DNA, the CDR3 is TGTGCCAGCAGCTTAGTTGGAGCGGGGGCCGGGAACGAGCAGTACTTC. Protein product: CASSLVGAGAGNEQYF.

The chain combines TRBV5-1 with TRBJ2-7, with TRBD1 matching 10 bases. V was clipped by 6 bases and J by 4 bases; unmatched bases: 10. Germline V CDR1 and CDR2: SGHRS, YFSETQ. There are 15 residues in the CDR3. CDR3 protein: CASNRAGTGVYEQYF. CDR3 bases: TGCGCCAGCAACCGCGCCGGGACAGGGGTTTACGAGCAGTACTTC.

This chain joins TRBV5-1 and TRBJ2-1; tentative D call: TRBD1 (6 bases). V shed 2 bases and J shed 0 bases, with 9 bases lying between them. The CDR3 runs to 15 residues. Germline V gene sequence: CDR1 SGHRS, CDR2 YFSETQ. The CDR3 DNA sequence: TGCGCCAGCAGCTTAGCGGACAGCTCCTACAATGAGCAGTTCTTC. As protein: CASSLADSSYNEQFF.

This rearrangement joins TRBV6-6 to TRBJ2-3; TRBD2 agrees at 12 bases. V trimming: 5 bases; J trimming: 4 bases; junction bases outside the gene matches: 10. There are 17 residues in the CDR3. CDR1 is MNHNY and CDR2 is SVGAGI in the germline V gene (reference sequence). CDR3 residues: CASSRELAGGRADTQYF. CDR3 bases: TGTGCCAGCAGTCGGGAACTAGCGGGGGGTAGGGCAGATACGCAGTATTTT.

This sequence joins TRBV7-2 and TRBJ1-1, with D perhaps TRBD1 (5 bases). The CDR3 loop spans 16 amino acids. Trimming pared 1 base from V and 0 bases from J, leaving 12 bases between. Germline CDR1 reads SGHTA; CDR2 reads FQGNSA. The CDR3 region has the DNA TGTGCCAGCAGCTTAGGGGGCCGGCTCATGAACACTGAAGCTTTCTTT. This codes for CASSLGGRLMNTEAFF.

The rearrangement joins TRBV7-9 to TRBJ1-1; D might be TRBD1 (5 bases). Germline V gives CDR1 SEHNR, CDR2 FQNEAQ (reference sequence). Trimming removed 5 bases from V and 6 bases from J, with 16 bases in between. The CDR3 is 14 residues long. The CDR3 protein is CASSPGTGRAEAFF. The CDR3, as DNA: TGTGCCAGCAGCCCCGGGACCGGGCGCGCTGAAGCTTTCTTT.

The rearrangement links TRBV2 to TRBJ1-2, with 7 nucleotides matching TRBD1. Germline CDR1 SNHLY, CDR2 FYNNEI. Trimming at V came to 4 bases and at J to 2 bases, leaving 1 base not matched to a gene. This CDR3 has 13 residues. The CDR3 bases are TGTGCCAGCAGTGGGGACAGCAACTATGGCTACACCTTC. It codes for CASSGDSNYGYTF. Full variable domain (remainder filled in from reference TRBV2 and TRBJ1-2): EPEVTQTPSHQVTQMGQEVILRCVPISNHLYFYWYRQILGQKVEFLVSFYNNEISEKSEIFDDQFSVERPDGSNFTLKIRSTKLEDSAMYFCASSGDSNYGYTFGSGTRLTVV.

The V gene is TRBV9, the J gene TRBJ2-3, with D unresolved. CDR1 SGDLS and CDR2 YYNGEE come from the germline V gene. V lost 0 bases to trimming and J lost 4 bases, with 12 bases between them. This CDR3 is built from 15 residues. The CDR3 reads CASSVGFHGPDTQYF. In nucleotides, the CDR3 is TGTGCCAGCAGCGTAGGATTTCACGGCCCAGATACGCAGTATTTT. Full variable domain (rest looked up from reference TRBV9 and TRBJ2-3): DSGVTQTPKHLITATGQRVTLRCSPRSGDLSVYWYQQSLDQGLQFLIQYYNGEERAKGNILERFSAQQFPDLHSELNLSSLELGDSALYFCASSVGFHGPDTQYFGPGTRLTVL.

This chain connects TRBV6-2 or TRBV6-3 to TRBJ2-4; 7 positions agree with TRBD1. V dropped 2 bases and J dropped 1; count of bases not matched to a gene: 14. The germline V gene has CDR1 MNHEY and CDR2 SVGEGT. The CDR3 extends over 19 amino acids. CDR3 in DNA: TGTGCCAGCAGTTACCCCGCCGACAGGGTTTTATCTGCCAAAAACATTCAGTACTTC. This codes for CASSYPADRVLSAKNIQYF.

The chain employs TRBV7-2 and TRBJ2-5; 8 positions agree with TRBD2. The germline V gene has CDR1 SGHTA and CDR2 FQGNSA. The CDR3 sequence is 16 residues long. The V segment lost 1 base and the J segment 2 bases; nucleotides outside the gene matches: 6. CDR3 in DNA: TGTGCCAGCAGCTTAGGCAGAACTAGCGGTCAAGAGACCCAGTACTTC. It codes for CASSLGRTSGQETQYF.

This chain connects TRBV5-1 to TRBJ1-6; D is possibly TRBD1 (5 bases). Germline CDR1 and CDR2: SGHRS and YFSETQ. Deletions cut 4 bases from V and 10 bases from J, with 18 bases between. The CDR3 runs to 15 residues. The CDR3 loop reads CASSGTSGQESPLHF. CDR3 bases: TGCGCCAGCAGCGGGACGTCCGGGCAAGAATCACCCCTCCACTTT.

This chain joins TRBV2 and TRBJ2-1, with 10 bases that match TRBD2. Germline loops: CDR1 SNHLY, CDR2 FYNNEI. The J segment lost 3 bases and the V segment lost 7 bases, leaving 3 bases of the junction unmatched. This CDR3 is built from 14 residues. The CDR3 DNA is TGTGCCAGCATTCGGACTAGCGGCTACAATGAGCAGTTCTTC. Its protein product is CASIRTSGYNEQFF.

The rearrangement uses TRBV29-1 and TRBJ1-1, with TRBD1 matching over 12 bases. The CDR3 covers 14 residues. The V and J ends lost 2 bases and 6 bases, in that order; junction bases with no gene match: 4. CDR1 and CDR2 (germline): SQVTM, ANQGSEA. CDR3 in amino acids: CSVELGQGASEAFF. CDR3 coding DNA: TGCAGCGTTGAATTGGGACAGGGGGCCTCTGAAGCTTTCTTT.

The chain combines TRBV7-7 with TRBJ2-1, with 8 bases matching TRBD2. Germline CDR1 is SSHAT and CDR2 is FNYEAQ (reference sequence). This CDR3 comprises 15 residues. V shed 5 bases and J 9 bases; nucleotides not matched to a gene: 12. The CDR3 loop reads CASSLRLASWGEQFF. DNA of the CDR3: TGTGCCAGCAGCCTCAGACTAGCGTCTTGGGGTGAGCAGTTCTTC.

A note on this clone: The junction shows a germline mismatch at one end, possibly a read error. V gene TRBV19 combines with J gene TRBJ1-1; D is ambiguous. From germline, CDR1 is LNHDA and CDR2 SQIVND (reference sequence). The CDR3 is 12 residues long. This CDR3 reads CASSRAYTEAFF. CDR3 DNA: TGTGCCAGTAGTAGAGCATACACGGAAGCTTTCTTT.

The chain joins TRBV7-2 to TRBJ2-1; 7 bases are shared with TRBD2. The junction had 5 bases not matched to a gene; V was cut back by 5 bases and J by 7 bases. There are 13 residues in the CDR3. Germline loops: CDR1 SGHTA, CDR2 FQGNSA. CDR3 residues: CASSSERGNEQFF. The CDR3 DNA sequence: TGTGCCAGCAGCAGCGAGCGGGGAAATGAGCAGTTCTTC.

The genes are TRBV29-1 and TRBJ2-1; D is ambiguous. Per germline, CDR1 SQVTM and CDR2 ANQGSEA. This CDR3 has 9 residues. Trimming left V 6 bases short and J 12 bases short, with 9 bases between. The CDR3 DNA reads TGCAGCGTGCCCCCCGGGCAGTTCTTC. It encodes CSVPPGQFF.

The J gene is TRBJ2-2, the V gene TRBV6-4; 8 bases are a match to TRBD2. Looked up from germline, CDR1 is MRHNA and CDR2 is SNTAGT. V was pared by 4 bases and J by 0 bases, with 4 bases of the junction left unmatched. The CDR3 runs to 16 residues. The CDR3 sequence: CASSVVAGTNTGELFF. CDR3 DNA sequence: TGTGCCAGCAGTGTGGTAGCGGGGACGAACACCGGGGAGCTGTTTTTT.

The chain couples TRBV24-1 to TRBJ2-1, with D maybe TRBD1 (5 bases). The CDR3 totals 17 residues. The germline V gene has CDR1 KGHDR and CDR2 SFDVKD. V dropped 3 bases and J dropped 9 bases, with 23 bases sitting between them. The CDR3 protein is CATSDTLKGSPIGEQFF. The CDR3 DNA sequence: TGTGCCACCAGTGATACCTTGAAGGGGTCCCCAATCGGTGAGCAGTTCTTC.

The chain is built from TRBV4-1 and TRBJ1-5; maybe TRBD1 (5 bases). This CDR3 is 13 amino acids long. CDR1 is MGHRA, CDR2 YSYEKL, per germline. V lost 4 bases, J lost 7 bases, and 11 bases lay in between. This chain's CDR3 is CASSLGKGQPQHF. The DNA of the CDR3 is TGCGCCAGCAGCCTAGGGAAGGGGCAGCCCCAGCATTTT.

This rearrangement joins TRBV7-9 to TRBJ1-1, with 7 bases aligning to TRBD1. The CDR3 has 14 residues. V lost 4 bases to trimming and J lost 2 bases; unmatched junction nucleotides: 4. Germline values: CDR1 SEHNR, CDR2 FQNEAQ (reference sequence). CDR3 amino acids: CASSYGQDNTEAFF. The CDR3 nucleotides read TGTGCCAGCAGCTACGGACAGGACAACACTGAAGCTTTCTTT.